These 14 T cell receptor beta chains share one sample of origin, sequenced in a study of shared clonotypes between healthy human individuals. Profiling relied on immunoSEQ multiplex PCR, and the TCRdb table lists in-frame clones only, not all of them. This sample carries about 1.1 million clones, more than 75% of them seen once, and the ten largest clones take about 0.52%. The sequencing input was memory CD4+ T cells from PBMCs. Documented subset: CD45RA-negative fraction. These receptors all stem from a man aged 18 to 30 in good health. Some clones in this sample may be carry-over from other donors' samples.

This rearrangement joins TRBV5-8 to TRBJ1-5, with TRBD1 matching over 9 bases. This CDR3 spans 16 amino acids. Trimming cost V 7 bases and J 3 bases; bases outside gene matches: 11. Germline lookup yields CDR1 SGHTS and CDR2 YDEGEE. The CDR3 reads CASFGDRVLSNQPQHF. The CDR3 DNA sequence: TGTGCCAGCTTCGGGGACAGGGTTCTCTCCAATCAGCCCCAGCATTTT. The full variable domain, its missing parts supplied by reference TRBV5-8 and TRBJ1-5, is EAGVTQSPTHLIKTRGQQATLRCSPISGHTSVYWYQQALGLGLQFLLWYDEGEERNRGNFPPRFSGRQFPNYSSELNVNALELEDSALYLCASFGDRVLSNQPQHFGDGTRLSIL.

On this clone itself: Distinct nucleotide sequences in the sample also encode this CDR3. The chain links TRBV5-6 to TRBJ2-5, with 9 bases that match TRBD1. This CDR3 spans 14 amino acids. Germline loops: CDR1 SGHDT, CDR2 YYEEEE. With 3 bases clipped from V and 3 bases from J, the junction kept 3 bases outside the gene matches. The CDR3 region is CASSSGTGKETQYF. The DNA of the CDR3 is TGTGCCAGCAGCTCGGGGACAGGGAAAGAGACCCAGTACTTC. The full variable domain, with the rest looked up from reference TRBV5-6 and TRBJ2-5, is DAGVTQSPTHLIKTRGQQVTLRCSPKSGHDTVSWYQQALGQGPQFIFQYYEEEERQRGNFPDRFSGHQFPNYSSELNVNALLLGDSALYLCASSSGTGKETQYFGPGTRLLVL.

The chain joins TRBV2 to TRBJ1-2, with 8 bases matching TRBD1. Trimming cost V 5 bases and J 5 bases; bases outside gene matches: 10. This CDR3 comprises 15 residues. Germline CDR1 and CDR2: SNHLY and FYNNEI. The CDR3 is CASSQTGQGGYGYTF. CDR3 nucleotide sequence: TGTGCCAGCAGTCAGACTGGACAGGGTGGTTATGGCTACACCTTC.

This clone was detected a few times. CDR3 coding DNA: TGTGCCAGCAGCCCCCGGGACAGAGGCACTGAAGCTTTCTTT. Translating it yields CASSPRDRGTEAFF. The chain links TRBV5-8 to TRBJ1-1; 7 bases are shared with TRBD1. Trimming removed 4 bases from V and 4 bases from J; junction bases left unmatched: 7. This CDR3 has 14 amino acids. CDR1 and CDR2 from the germline V gene are SGHTS and YDEGEE.

V gene TRBV5-1 combines with J gene TRBJ2-3, with TRBD1 matching 7 bases. The junction had 10 bases not matched to a gene; V was cut back by 3 bases and J by 3 bases. The CDR3 runs to 16 residues. Germline lookup yields CDR1 SGHRS and CDR2 YFSETQ. The CDR3 DNA reads TGCGCCAGCAGCTCACGACAGGGTCGGGGAACAGATACGCAGTATTTT. Amino acid sequence: CASSSRQGRGTDTQYF.

The rearrangement joins TRBV28 to TRBJ1-4, with TRBD1 matching over 9 bases. CDR3 size: 15 residues. The germline V gene has CDR1 MDHEN and CDR2 SYDVKM. Trimming removed 6 bases from V and 8 bases from J; junction bases left unmatched: 10. The CDR3 spells CASRNSQGAGEKLFF. CDR3 sequence (DNA): TGTGCCAGCAGAAATTCACAGGGGGCAGGCGAAAAACTGTTTTTT.

The rearrangement joins TRBV18 to TRBJ2-5, with 9 bases that match TRBD1. V gave up 5 bases and J gave up 3 bases; unmatched junction bases: 4. The CDR3 contains 14 residues. The germline V gene encodes CDR1 KGHSH and CDR2 LQKENI. In DNA, the CDR3 is TGTGCCAGCTCAACGCGGACAGGGGAAGAGACCCAGTACTTC. As protein: CASSTRTGEETQYF.

This clone has more than one count but fewer than ten. DNA of the CDR3: TGTGCCAGCAGGCCCCTGGGGGGGGGCACAGATACGCAGTATTTT. Translating it yields CASRPLGGGTDTQYF. The V and J genes are TRBV28 and TRBJ2-3, with 7 bases matching TRBD2. Germline V gene data show CDR1 as MDHEN and CDR2 as SYDVKM. The trim removed 6 bases at V and 1 base at J, leaving 7 bases unmatched. This CDR3 comprises 15 residues. The variable domain in full, completed from reference TRBV28 and TRBJ2-3, reads DVKVTQSSRYLVKRTGEKVFLECVQDMDHENMFWYRQDPGLGLRLIYFSYDVKMKEKGDIPEGYSVSREKKERFSLILESASTNQTSMYLCASRPLGGGTDTQYFGPGTRLTVL.

The genes are TRBV9 and TRBJ1-4, with TRBD1 identical over 7 bases. This CDR3 contains 14 residues. CDR1 and CDR2 (germline): SGDLS, YYNGEE. Trimming removed 4 bases from V and 7 bases from J; junction bases left unmatched: 7. CDR3 sequence reads: CASSRQGWGEKLFF. The CDR3 bases are TGTGCCAGCAGCCGACAGGGATGGGGTGAAAAACTGTTTTTT.

The V call is TRBV19, the J call TRBJ1-1; 9 bases align to TRBD1. After removal of 6 bases from V and 1 base from J, the junction contained 9 bases not matched to a gene. Germline V gives CDR1 LNHDA, CDR2 SQIVND (reference sequence). This CDR3 is built from 16 residues. The CDR3 here is CASRSGTGQANTEAFF. CDR3 DNA: TGTGCCAGTAGATCTGGGACAGGGCAGGCGAACACTGAAGCTTTCTTT.

The chain has TRBV7-3 and TRBJ2-7, with 9 bases lining up with TRBD2. The CDR3 consists of 14 residues. V shed 3 bases, J shed 7 bases, and the junction held 7 bases outside the gene matches. Germline V gene data show CDR1 as SGHTA and CDR2 as FQGTGA. CDR3 coding DNA: TGTGCCAGCAGCTTGGGTAGCGGGAGTTGGGAGCAGTACTTC. The encoded protein is CASSLGSGSWEQYF. The full variable domain, its missing parts supplied by reference TRBV7-3 and TRBJ2-7, is GAGVSQTPSNKVTEKGKYVELRCDPISGHTALYWYRQSLGQGPEFLIYFQGTGAADDSGLPNDRFFAVRPEGSVSTLKIQRTERGDSAVYLCASSLGSGSWEQYFGPGTRLTVT.

This clone was seen only once. This rearrangement joins TRBV19 to TRBJ2-2, with TRBD1 matching 7 bases. Germline V gene lookup returns CDR1 LNHDA and CDR2 SQIVND (reference sequence). The V and J ends lost 6 bases and 6 bases, in that order; junction bases with no gene match: 13. The CDR3 extends over 16 amino acids. CDR3 nucleotides: TGTGCCAGTAGCCTACGACAGGGTGGTGGCTCCGGGGAGCTGTTTTTT. Protein: CASSLRQGGGSGELFF. The whole variable domain, filled in from reference TRBV19 and TRBJ2-2, reads DGGITQSPKYLFRKEGQNVTLSCEQNLNHDAMYWYRQDPGQGLRLIYYSQIVNDFQKGDIAEGYSVSREKKESFPLTVTSAQKNPTAFYLCASSLRQGGGSGELFFGEGSRLTVL.

The chain joins TRBV28 to TRBJ2-5; D perhaps matches TRBD1 (6 bases). This CDR3 is 15 amino acids long. V dropped 9 bases and J dropped 2 bases, with 19 bases sitting between them. CDR1 and CDR2 from the germline V gene are MDHEN and SYDVKM. Here the CDR3 reads CASKDRDTFQETQYF. DNA for the CDR3: TGTGCCAGTAAAGATCGGGACACATTTCAAGAGACCCAGTACTTC.

In the case of this clone: The same CDR3 is also encoded by other DNA sequences in this sample. The chain uses TRBV28 and TRBJ2-7; D gene ambiguous. The germline V gene has CDR1 MDHEN and CDR2 SYDVKM. Trimming took off 1 base at V and 6 bases at J, with 4 bases between the two ends. The CDR3 contains 11 residues. In nucleotides, the CDR3 is TGTGCCAGCAGTTTATTCAGCGAGCAGTACTTC. As protein: CASSLFSEQYF.